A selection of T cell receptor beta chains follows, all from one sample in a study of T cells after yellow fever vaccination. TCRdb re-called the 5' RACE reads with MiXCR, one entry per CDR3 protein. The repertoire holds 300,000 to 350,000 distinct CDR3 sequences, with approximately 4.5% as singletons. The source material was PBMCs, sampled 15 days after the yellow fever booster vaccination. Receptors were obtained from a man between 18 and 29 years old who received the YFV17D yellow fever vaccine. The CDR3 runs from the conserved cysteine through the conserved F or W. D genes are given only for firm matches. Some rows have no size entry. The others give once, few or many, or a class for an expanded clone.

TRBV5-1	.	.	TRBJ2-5	TGCGCCAGCAGCTTTCGGGACTCTCTAGTGGAGACCCAGTACTTC	CASSFRDSLVETQYF
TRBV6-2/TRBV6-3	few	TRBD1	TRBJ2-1	TGTGCCAGCAACCTCCGTTTGGGACAGGGATACAATGAGCAGTTCTTC	CASNLRLGQGYNEQFF
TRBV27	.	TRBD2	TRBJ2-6	TGTGCCAGCAGTTTCCTGGGGACTAGGGCCAACGTCCTGACTTTC	CASSFLGTRANVLTF
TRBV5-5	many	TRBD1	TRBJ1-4	TGTGCCAGCAGCCCCCTGGACAGGTCTAATGAAAAACTGTTTTTT	CASSPLDRSNEKLFF
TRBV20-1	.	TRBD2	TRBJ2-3	TGCAGTGCTTATGGACTAGCGGAGGCCGATAAGCAGTATTTT	CSAYGLAEADKQYF
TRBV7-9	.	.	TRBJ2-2	TGTGCCAGCAGCCTGGGCAGGGCGAGCCCCGGGGAGCTGTTTTTT	CASSLGRASPGELFF
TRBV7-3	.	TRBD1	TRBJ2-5	TGTGCCAGCAGCGAGACAGGGGTGATGGCGAGGGAGACCCAGTACTTC	CASSETGVMARETQYF
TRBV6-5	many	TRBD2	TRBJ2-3	TGTGCCAGCAGCCGGACTAGCGGGGGCCTAAATACGCAGTATTTT	CASSRTSGGLNTQYF
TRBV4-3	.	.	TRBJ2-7	TGCGCCAGCAGCCAAGATCGGCAGGAGAGCTACGAGCAGTACTTC	CASSQDRQESYEQYF
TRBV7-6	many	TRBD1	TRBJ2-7	TGTGCCAGCAGCTACGGGACAGGGTCGTACGAGCAGTACTTC	CASSYGTGSYEQYF
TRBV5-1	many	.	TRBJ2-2	TGCGCCAGCAGCTTGGGAGCCCAAGCCTTCAACACCGGGGAGCTGTTTTTT	CASSLGAQAFNTGELFF
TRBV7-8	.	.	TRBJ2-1	TGTGCCAGCAGCTTATCGGCCGTGGGGCTTTCCAATGAGCAGTTCTTC	CASSLSAVGLSNEQFF
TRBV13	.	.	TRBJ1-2	TGTGCCAGCAGCTCGTTCCGGGGGGGGCTGGGCTACACCTTC	CASSSFRGGLGYTF
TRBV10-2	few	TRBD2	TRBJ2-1	TGCGCCAGCAGTGATGGACTAGCATCCTACAATGAGCAGTTCTTC	CASSDGLASYNEQFF
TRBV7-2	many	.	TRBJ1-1	TGTGCCAGCAGCTTAATGGGCCGGAACACTGAAGCTTTCTTT	CASSLMGRNTEAFF
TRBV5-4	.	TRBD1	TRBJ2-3	TGTGCCAGCTTCCAACAGGGGATCCGGACAGATACGCAGTATTTT	CASFQQGIRTDTQYF
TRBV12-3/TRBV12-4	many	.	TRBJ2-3	TGTGCCAGCAGCCCTGGTGTCCCAGATACGCAGTATTTT	CASSPGVPDTQYF
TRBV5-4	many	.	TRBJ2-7	TGTGCCAGCAGCGACAAACGGACCTACGAGCAGTACTTC	CASSDKRTYEQYF
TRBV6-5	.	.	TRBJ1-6	TGTGCCAGCGGGATGGACACAACACCCGCATCACCCCTCCACTTT	CASGMDTTPASPLHF
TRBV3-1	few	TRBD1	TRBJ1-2	TGTGCCAGCAGCCCCCCGGGGGACAGCCATAACTATGGCTACACCTTC	CASSPPGDSHNYGYTF
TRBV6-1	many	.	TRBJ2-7	TGTGCCAGCAGTGGATTTTTAGGGGTAGAGCAGTACTTC	CASSGFLGVEQYF
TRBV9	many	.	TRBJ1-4	TGTGCCAGCAGCGTCCAAGGGGGGAATGAAAAACTGTTTTTT	CASSVQGGNEKLFF
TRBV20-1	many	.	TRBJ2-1	TGCAGTGCTAGGGACTACAATGAGCAGTTCTTC	CSARDYNEQFF
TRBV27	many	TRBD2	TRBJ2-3	TGTGCCAGCAGTTTACCTAGCGGCGATACGCAGTATTTT	CASSLPSGDTQYF
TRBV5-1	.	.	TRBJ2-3	TGCGCCAGCAGCTTGGATGCAGGGCCCATAGGGTCCCGTTTT	CASSLDAGPIGSRF
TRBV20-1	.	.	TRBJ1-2	TGCAGTGCTAGCGATGCCCAGGGCCTTTACTATGGCTACACCTTC	CSASDAQGLYYGYTF
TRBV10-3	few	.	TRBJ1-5	TGTGCCATCAGTCGGGAGCTGGGAAATCAGCCCCAGCATTTT	CAISRELGNQPQHF
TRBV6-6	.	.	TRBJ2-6	TGTGCGGTAGGCTCTGGGGCCAACGTCCTGACTTTC	CAVGSGANVLTF
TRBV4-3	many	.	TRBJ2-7	TGCGCCAGCAGCCAAGGTGGGGGGTACGAGCAGTACTTC	CASSQGGGYEQYF
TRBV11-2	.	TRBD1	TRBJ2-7	TGTGCCAGCAGCGGACAGGTGTCCTACGAGCAGTACTTC	CASSGQVSYEQYF
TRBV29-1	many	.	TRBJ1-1	TGCAGCACTGGGAGGGCCACTGAAGCTTTCTTT	CSTGRATEAFF
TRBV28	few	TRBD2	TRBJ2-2	TGTGCCAGCAGTCGGACTAGCGAGAACACCGGGGAGCTGTTTTTT	CASSRTSENTGELFF
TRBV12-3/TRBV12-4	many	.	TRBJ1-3	TGTGCCAGCAGATCCCAGGACTCTGGAAACACCATATATTTT	CASRSQDSGNTIYF
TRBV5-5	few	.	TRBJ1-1	TGTGCCAGCAGCTCGACGACAGGGAACACTGAAGCTTTCTTT	CASSSTTGNTEAFF
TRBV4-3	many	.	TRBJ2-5	TGCGCCAGCAGCCGAAAACACGGCCCGTGGACCCAGTACTTC	CASSRKHGPWTQYF
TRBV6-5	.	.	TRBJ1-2	TGTGCCACCCTACACCCGGGATTCCTGTTCTATGGCTACACCTTC	CATLHPGFLFYGYTF
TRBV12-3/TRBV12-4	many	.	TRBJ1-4	TGTGCCTGTACCCGGGAGCTTAATGAAAAACTGTTTTTT	CACTRELNEKLFF
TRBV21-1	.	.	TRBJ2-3	TGTGCCAGCGCCCGGGAGGGAGGTGGAGATACGCAGTATTTT	CASAREGGGDTQYF
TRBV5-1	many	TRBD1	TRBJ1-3	TGCGCCAGCAGCTCACAGGGGCCGAGCTCTGGAAACACCATATATTTT	CASSSQGPSSGNTIYF
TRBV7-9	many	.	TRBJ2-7	TGTGCCAGCAGCTCTTTGCCACCTTATACGACCTACGAGCAGTACTTC	CASSSLPPYTTYEQYF
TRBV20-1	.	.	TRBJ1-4	TGCAGTGCTAGCTTAGGCATAGATAATGAAAAACTGTTTTTT	CSASLGIDNEKLFF
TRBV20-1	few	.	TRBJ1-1	TGCAGTGCTAGAGGAGGAGGGAGGGGTGAAGCTTTCTTT	CSARGGGRGEAFF
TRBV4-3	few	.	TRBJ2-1	TGCGCCAGCAGCCAAGAGTACTGGGGTATGGAGTTCTTC	CASSQEYWGMEFF
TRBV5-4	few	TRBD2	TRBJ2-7	TGTGCCAGCAGCTTCTCCCCGACTAGCGGGGTCGACGAGCAGTACTTC	CASSFSPTSGVDEQYF
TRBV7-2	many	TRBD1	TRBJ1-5	TGTGCCAGCAGCCAAGGGAGGTGGGGACAGGGGTTTAGCAATCAGCCCCAGCATTTT	CASSQGRWGQGFSNQPQHF
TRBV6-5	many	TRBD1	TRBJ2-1	TGTGCCAGCAGTACGTCTACAGGGGAGCTGTTCTTC	CASSTSTGELFF
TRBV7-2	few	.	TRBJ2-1	TGTGCCAGCAGCCCAGGTGGCGCGGGGGCAAATGAGCAGTTCTTC	CASSPGGAGANEQFF
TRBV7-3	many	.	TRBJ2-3	TGTGCCAGCAGCTCAGGGGGCACAGATACGCAGTATTTT	CASSSGGTDTQYF
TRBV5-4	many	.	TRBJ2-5	TGTGCCAGCAGTGGAGAGAACCAAGAGACCCAGTACTTC	CASSGENQETQYF
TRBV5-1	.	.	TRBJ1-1	TGCGCCAGCAGCTTGAAGTTCCGGGAGAACACTGAAGCTTTCTTT	CASSLKFRENTEAFF
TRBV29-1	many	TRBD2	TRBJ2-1	TGCAGCGCCGGGGGGAGCCACAATGAGCAGTTCTTC	CSAGGSHNEQFF
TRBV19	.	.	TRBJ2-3	TGTGCCTCACTCGGGTACACAGATACGCAGTATTTT	CASLGYTDTQYF
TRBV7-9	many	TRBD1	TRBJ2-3	TGTGCCAGCAGCTTTTCTGGACAGGCCACAGATACGCAGTATTTT	CASSFSGQATDTQYF
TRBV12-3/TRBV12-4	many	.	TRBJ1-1	TGTGCCAGCAGTTTTGGGGTTACTGAAGCTTTCTTT	CASSFGVTEAFF
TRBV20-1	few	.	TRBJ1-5	TGCAGTGCTAGAGATTCCGGGTTGGTTCATCAGCCCCAGCATTTT	CSARDSGLVHQPQHF
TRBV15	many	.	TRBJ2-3	TGTGCCACCAGCAGAGATTACAGGGCCACAGATACGCAGTATTTT	CATSRDYRATDTQYF
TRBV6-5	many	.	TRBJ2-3	TGTGCCAGCGGACTCCCCAGAGACACAGATACGCAGTATTTT	CASGLPRDTDTQYF